A selection of T cell receptor beta chains follows, all from one sample in a study of PD-L1 blockade in urothelial cancer. Profiled with immunoSEQ multiplex PCR; TCRdb holds only in-frame clones, not every one. Of 75,000 to 95,000 clones in the sample, roughly 90% were seen once. This sample comprised PBMCs, obtained around atezolizumab (anti-PD-L1) treatment. All receptors come from a man in his 60s with urothelial cancer. Both conserved end residues are part of each CDR3. D genes are given only for firm matches. The listing skips clone size in some rows; elsewhere it reads once, few, many or a size class.

D gene	clone size	V gene	J gene	CDR3 protein	CDR3 DNA
NA	NA	TRBV7-2	TRBJ2-3	CASSFDLGDTQYF	TGTGCCAGCAGCTTCGACCTAGGAGATACGCAGTATTTT
TRBD1	NA	TRBV4-3	TRBJ1-2	CASSHQTGTGRGYTF	TGCGCCAGCAGCCACCAGACCGGGACAGGGCGGGGCTACACCTTC
TRBD2	NA	TRBV11-1	TRBJ2-1	CASSFLAGGYNEQFF	TGTGCCAGCAGCTTCCTAGCGGGGGGCTACAATGAGCAGTTCTTC
TRBD1	once	TRBV11-2	TRBJ2-7	CASSRPGTGSYEQYF	TGTGCCAGCAGCCGTCCCGGGACAGGGTCCTACGAGCAGTACTTC
TRBD2	NA	TRBV18	TRBJ2-3	CASSPLAGDTDTQYF	TGTGCCAGCTCACCACTAGCGGGGGACACAGATACGCAGTATTTT
TRBD1	NA	TRBV7-9	TRBJ1-2	CASSLAGQGSHGYTF	TGTGCCAGCAGCTTAGCGGGACAGGGCAGTCATGGCTACACCTTC
TRBD2	NA	TRBV6-4	TRBJ2-3	CASSDSGTSDADTQYF	TGTGCCAGCAGTGACTCCGGGACTAGTGACGCAGATACGCAGTATTTT
TRBD2	NA	TRBV2	TRBJ2-3	CASSNLAGVSTDTQYF	TGTGCCAGCAGCAACCTAGCGGGGGTAAGCACAGATACGCAGTATTTT
NA	NA	TRBV2	TRBJ1-6	CASSRGTALHF	TGTGCCAGCAGTCGGGGGACGGCCCTCCACTTT
TRBD1	NA	TRBV11-2	TRBJ2-7	CASSLEGTDPYEQYF	TGTGCCAGCAGCTTAGAAGGGACAGACCCCTACGAGCAGTACTTC
TRBD1	NA	TRBV10-3	TRBJ2-1	CAISSSLGQGSYNEQFF	TGTGCCATCAGTTCCTCTCTGGGACAGGGTTCCTACAATGAGCAGTTCTTC
TRBD1	NA	TRBV5-4	TRBJ1-2	CASSLEGGRYGYTF	TGTGCCAGCAGCTTGGAAGGGGGCAGGTATGGCTACACCTTC
TRBD1	NA	TRBV13	TRBJ2-1	CASTLLGQGAGEQFF	TGTGCCAGCACCCTTCTTGGACAGGGGGCCGGTGAGCAGTTCTTC
NA	NA	TRBV10-2	TRBJ2-7	CASMGHRVRTYEQYF	TGCGCCAGCATGGGGCACAGGGTGAGGACCTACGAGCAGTACTTC
NA	NA	TRBV7-3	TRBJ2-3	CASSWISTRTDTQYF	TGTGCCAGCAGCTGGATTAGCACCCGCACAGATACGCAGTATTTT
NA	NA	TRBV7-9	TRBJ1-4	CASSLGPLPFQLFF	TGTGCCAGCAGCTTAGGGCCGTTACCATTTCAACTGTTTTTT
NA	NA	TRBV10-2	TRBJ1-2	CASSSDLTGRYTF	TGCGCCAGCAGCTCCGATCTGACAGGCCGGTACACCTTC
TRBD1	NA	TRBV18	TRBJ1-2	CASSRPGQGSRGYTF	TGTGCCAGCTCCCGCCCGGGACAGGGTTCGAGAGGCTACACCTTC
TRBD2	NA	TRBV5-4	TRBJ2-7	CASSLTSGDYEQYF	TGTGCCAGCAGCTTGACTAGCGGGGACTACGAGCAGTACTTC
TRBD1	once	TRBV7-9	TRBJ2-5	CASSLGDRVQETQYF	TGTGCCAGCAGCCTAGGGGACAGGGTCCAAGAGACCCAGTACTTC
TRBD2	few	TRBV28	TRBJ2-4	CASSTAGDNIQYF	TGTGCCAGCAGTACTGCGGGGGACAACATTCAGTACTTC
NA	NA	TRBV2	TRBJ1-2	CASSERSGEGYGYTF	TGTGCCAGCAGTGAACGGTCAGGGGAGGGCTATGGCTACACCTTC
NA	NA	TRBV4-1	TRBJ2-3	CASSQRTGFTDTQYF	TGCGCCAGCAGCCAACGAACAGGGTTCACAGATACGCAGTATTTT
NA	NA	TRBV6-1	TRBJ1-5	CASSDGGVNQPQHF	TGTGCCAGCAGTGACGGCGGAGTAAATCAGCCCCAGCATTTT
NA	NA	TRBV7-9	TRBJ1-4	CASSSGGVVGEKLFF	TGTGCCAGCAGCTCCGGGGGTGTAGTGGGGGAAAAACTGTTTTTT
TRBD2	NA	TRBV27	TRBJ2-2	CASSLGGRASGELFF	TGTGCCAGCAGTTTAGGCGGGAGGGCCTCGGGGGAGCTGTTTTTT
NA	NA	TRBV5-1	TRBJ2-2	CASSLGGTVNTGELFF	TGCGCCAGCAGCTTGGGCGGGACAGTTAACACCGGGGAGCTGTTTTTT
TRBD1	NA	TRBV19	TRBJ1-2	CASSVKGTGSGNYGYTF	TGTGCCAGTAGCGTAAAAGGGACAGGGTCGGGTAACTATGGCTACACCTTC
NA	NA	TRBV30	TRBJ1-5	CAWSALQAASPQHF	TGTGCCTGGAGCGCGCTACAGGCCGCAAGCCCCCAGCATTTT
TRBD2	few	TRBV13	TRBJ2-7	CASSLATSGAIYEQYF	TGTGCCAGCAGCTTAGCGACTAGCGGGGCGATCTACGAGCAGTACTTC
NA	NA	TRBV30	TRBJ1-5	CAWSVGGGGQPQHF	TGTGCCTGGAGTGTTGGGGGGGGAGGTCAGCCCCAGCATTTT
NA	NA	TRBV5-1	TRBJ2-5	CASRVGSGGQETQYF	TGCGCCAGCAGAGTGGGGAGCGGAGGACAAGAGACCCAGTACTTC
TRBD2	NA	TRBV5-5	TRBJ2-7	CASSRGLAGDYEQYF	TGTGCCAGCAGCCGGGGACTAGCGGGGGACTACGAGCAGTACTTC
TRBD2	NA	TRBV6-1	TRBJ2-1	CASSGMTGFAGGPRNEQFF	TGTGCCAGCAGTGGGATGACTGGATTCGCGGGAGGGCCCAGGAATGAGCAGTTCTTC
NA	once	TRBV9	TRBJ2-5	CASSVGGLWETQYF	TGTGCCAGCAGCGTAGGGGGACTTTGGGAGACCCAGTACTTC
TRBD1	NA	TRBV19	TRBJ2-2	CASSPRQGGNGELFF	TGTGCCAGTAGTCCTCGACAGGGTGGTAACGGGGAGCTGTTTTTT
NA	NA	TRBV19	TRBJ2-2	CASSIGSGVDGELFF	TGTGCCAGTAGTATCGGCTCAGGGGTGGACGGGGAGCTGTTTTTT
TRBD1	NA	TRBV5-6	TRBJ2-2	CASSMGQTTGELFF	TGTGCCAGCAGCATGGGACAGACCACCGGGGAGCTGTTTTTT
TRBD1	NA	TRBV6-5	TRBJ1-2	CASSYSDRVYGYTF	TGTGCCAGCAGTTATTCTGACAGGGTCTATGGCTACACCTTC
NA	NA	TRBV4-1	TRBJ2-7	CASSQLQISPYEQYF	TGCGCCAGCAGCCAATTACAAATATCCCCCTACGAGCAGTACTTC
NA	NA	TRBV5-1	TRBJ2-5	CASSPGGAEETQYF	TGCGCCAGCAGCCCTGGGGGGGCTGAAGAGACCCAGTACTTC
TRBD2	NA	TRBV6-1	TRBJ2-7	CASSSGIVTYEQYF	TGTGCCAGCAGTAGCGGGATTGTGACCTACGAGCAGTACTTC
NA	NA	TRBV5-8	TRBJ1-1	CASSFQRGAEAFF	TGTGCCAGCAGCTTTCAGAGAGGCGCTGAAGCTTTCTTT
TRBD1	NA	TRBV5-1	TRBJ2-2	CASTRQGGTGELFF	TGCGCCAGCACCAGACAGGGTGGCACGGGGGAGCTGTTTTTT
TRBD1	once	TRBV11-2	TRBJ2-7	CASSLVGSGTGLYEQYF	TGTGCCAGCAGCTTAGTTGGGTCAGGGACAGGGCTCTACGAGCAGTACTTC
NA	NA	TRBV7-2	TRBJ1-2	CASSSPTVGYTF	TGTGCCAGCAGCTCTCCTACTGTCGGCTACACCTTC
TRBD2	NA	TRBV9	TRBJ2-4	CASSQPGGTSIFFQYF	TGTGCCAGCAGCCAGCCCGGGGGGACTAGTATATTCTTTCAGTACTTC
NA	NA	TRBV7-8	TRBJ2-7	CASSLTRVYSYEQYF	TGTGCCAGCAGCTTAACGAGGGTTTATTCCTACGAGCAGTACTTC
NA	NA	TRBV5-1	TRBJ2-2	CASSLGGANTGELFF	TGCGCCAGCAGCTTGGGAGGCGCGAACACCGGGGAGCTGTTTTTT
NA	NA	TRBV7-6	TRBJ1-3	CASSSSTGRSGNTIYF	TGTGCCAGCAGCTCTTCGACAGGTCGCTCTGGAAACACCATATATTTT
NA	NA	TRBV5-1	TRBJ2-7	CASSLVSSPRYEQYF	TGCGCCAGCAGCTTGGTGTCTAGCCCGCGGTACGAGCAGTACTTC
NA	NA	TRBV28	TRBJ1-1	CASSWMVSDEAFF	TGTGCCAGCAGTTGGATGGTCAGCGATGAAGCTTTCTTT
NA	many	TRBV10-3	TRBJ2-2	CAILNFNTGELFF	TGTGCCATCCTGAACTTTAACACCGGGGAGCTGTTTTTT
TRBD2	NA	TRBV5-4	TRBJ2-1	CASSPGLAYNEQFF	TGTGCCAGCAGCCCGGGACTAGCTTACAATGAGCAGTTCTTC
NA	NA	TRBV14	TRBJ2-3	CASSRLRRDTQYF	TGTGCCAGCAGCCGCCTTCGTCGGGATACGCAGTATTTT
NA	NA	TRBV6-6	TRBJ1-1	CASSYASTEAFF	TGTGCCAGCAGTTACGCCAGCACTGAAGCTTTCTTT
TRBD1	NA	TRBV7-3	TRBJ2-3	CASSSDREDTQYF	TGTGCCAGCAGCTCTGACAGGGAAGATACGCAGTATTTT
NA	NA	TRBV2	TRBJ1-4	CASSEGRGNEKLFF	TGTGCCAGCAGTGAGGGCAGGGGAAATGAAAAACTGTTTTTT
TRBD2	NA	TRBV29-1	TRBJ2-5	CSVVRTSGRAGETQYF	TGCAGCGTGGTGCGGACTAGCGGGAGGGCCGGGGAGACCCAGTACTTC